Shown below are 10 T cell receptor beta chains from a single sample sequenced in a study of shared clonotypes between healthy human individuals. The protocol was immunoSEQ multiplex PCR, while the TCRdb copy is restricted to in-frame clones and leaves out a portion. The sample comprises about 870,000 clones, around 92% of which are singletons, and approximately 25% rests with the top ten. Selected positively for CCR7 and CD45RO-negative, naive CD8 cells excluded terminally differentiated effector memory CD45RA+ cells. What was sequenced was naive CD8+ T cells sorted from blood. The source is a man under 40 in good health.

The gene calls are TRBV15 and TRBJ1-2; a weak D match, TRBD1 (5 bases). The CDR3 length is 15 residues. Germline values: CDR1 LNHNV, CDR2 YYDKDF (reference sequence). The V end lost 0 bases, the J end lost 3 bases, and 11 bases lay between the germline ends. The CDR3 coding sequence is TGTGCCACCAGCAGAGATTCTCAGGGCGACTATGGCTACACCTTC. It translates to CATSRDSQGDYGYTF.

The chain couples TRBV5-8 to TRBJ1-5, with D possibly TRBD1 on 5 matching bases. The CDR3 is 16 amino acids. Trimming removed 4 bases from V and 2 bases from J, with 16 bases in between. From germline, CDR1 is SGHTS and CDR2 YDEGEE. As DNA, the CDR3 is TGTGCCAGCAGCCCTGGGGGGGGACTGGGCAATCAGCCCCAGCATTTT. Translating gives CASSPGGGLGNQPQHF.

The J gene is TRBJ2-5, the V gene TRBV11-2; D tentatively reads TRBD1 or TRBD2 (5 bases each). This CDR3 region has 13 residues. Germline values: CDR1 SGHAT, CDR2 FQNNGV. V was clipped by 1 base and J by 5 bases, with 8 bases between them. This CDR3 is CASSLVGPETQYF. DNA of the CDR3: TGTGCCAGCAGCTTAGTGGGACCGGAGACCCAGTACTTC.

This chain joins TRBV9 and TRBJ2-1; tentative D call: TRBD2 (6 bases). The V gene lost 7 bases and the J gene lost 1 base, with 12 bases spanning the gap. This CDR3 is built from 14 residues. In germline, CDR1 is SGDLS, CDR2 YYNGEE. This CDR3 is CASSEEGSYNEQFF. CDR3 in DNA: TGTGCCAGCTCCGAGGAGGGATCCTACAATGAGCAGTTCTTC.

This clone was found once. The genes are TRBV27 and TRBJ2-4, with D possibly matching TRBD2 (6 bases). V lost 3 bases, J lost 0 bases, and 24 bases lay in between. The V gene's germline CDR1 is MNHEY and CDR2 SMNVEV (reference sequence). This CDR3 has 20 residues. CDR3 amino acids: CASSFWGRPGDSLAKNIQYF. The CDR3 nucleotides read TGTGCCAGCAGTTTCTGGGGCAGGCCGGGGGATAGCCTAGCCAAAAACATTCAGTACTTC.

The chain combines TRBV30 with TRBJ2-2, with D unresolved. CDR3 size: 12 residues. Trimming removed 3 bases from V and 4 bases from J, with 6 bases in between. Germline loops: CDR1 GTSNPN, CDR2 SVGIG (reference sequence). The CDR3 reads CAWSGTTGELFF. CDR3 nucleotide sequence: TGTGCCTGGAGCGGCACCACCGGGGAGCTGTTTTTT.

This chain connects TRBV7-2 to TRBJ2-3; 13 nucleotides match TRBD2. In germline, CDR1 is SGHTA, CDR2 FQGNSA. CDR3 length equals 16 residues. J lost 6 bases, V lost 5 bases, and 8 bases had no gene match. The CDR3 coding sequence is TGTGCCAGCAGCAAAGAACTAGCGGGAGGGACCGATACGCAGTATTTT. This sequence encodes CASSKELAGGTDTQYF.

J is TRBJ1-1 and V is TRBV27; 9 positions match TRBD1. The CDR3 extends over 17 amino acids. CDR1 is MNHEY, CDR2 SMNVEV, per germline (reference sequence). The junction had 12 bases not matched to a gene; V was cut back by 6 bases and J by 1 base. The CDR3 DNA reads TGTGCCAGCAGCTTAAGGACAGGGGTTGTTAAGAACACTGAAGCTTTCTTT. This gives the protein CASSLRTGVVKNTEAFF.

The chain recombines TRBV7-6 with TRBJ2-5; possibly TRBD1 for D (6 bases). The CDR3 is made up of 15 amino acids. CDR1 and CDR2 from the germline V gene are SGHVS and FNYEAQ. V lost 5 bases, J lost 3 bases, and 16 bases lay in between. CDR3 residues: CASSPRKNREETQYF. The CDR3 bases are TGTGCCAGCAGCCCGCGAAAGAACAGGGAAGAGACCCAGTACTTC.

The CDR3 region is CASSLGGEGEPQHF. CDR3 DNA sequence: TGTGCCAGCAGTTTAGGGGGTGAAGGCGAGCCCCAGCATTTT. This rearrangement joins TRBV28 to TRBJ1-5; D is possibly TRBD1 (5 bases). Between the trimmed V and J ends, which lost 2 bases and 8 bases, there was a span of 13 bases. The CDR3 has 14 residues. In germline, CDR1 is MDHEN, CDR2 SYDVKM.